One sample yielded the 22 T cell receptor beta chains listed below, sequenced in a study of OX40 agonist ivuxolimab in advanced cancers. Sequencing used immunoSEQ multiplex PCR; TCRdb keeps in-frame clones, though not all of them. The sample lists tens of thousands of clones, 88% occurring once. The sequencing here drew on CD4+ or CD8+ T cells sorted from blood, taken in a trial of the OX40 agonist ivuxolimab. These receptors were obtained from an adult with an advanced solid tumor such as melanoma, head and neck, liver or kidney cancer.

The chain has TRBV11-2 and TRBJ1-2; 9 bases line up with TRBD1. This CDR3 contains 12 residues. The J segment lost 12 bases and the V segment lost 1 base, leaving 3 bases of the junction unmatched. Germline V CDR1 and CDR2: SGHAT, FQNNGV. The CDR3 loop reads CASSLGDRDHTF. The DNA for the CDR3 is TGTGCCAGCAGCTTAGGGGACAGGGACCACACCTTC.

The V gene is TRBV9, the J gene TRBJ2-7; the D call may be TRBD1 or TRBD2 (5 bases each). The germline gives CDR1 SGDLS, CDR2 YYNGEE. The CDR3 has 12 amino acids. V lost 4 bases, J lost 6 bases, and 11 bases lay in between. The CDR3: CASSLPGPEQYF. The CDR3, as DNA: TGTGCCAGCAGCCTCCCGGGGCCCGAGCAGTACTTC.

The chain is built from TRBV11-2 and TRBJ2-5; 7 nucleotides line up with TRBD1. V trimming: 0 bases; J trimming: 5 bases; junction bases outside the gene matches: 9. Germline CDR1 reads SGHAT; CDR2 reads FQNNGV. This CDR3 comprises 16 residues. The CDR3: CASSLEVQGGRETQYF. CDR3 sequence (DNA): TGTGCCAGCAGCTTAGAAGTGCAAGGGGGCCGTGAGACCCAGTACTTC.

The chain employs TRBV27 and TRBJ2-3, with no clear D. The germline V and J ends were trimmed by 5 bases and 6 bases, with 15 bases remaining between them. The CDR3 is made up of 14 amino acids. The germline CDR1 and CDR2 sequences are MNHEY and SMNVEV (reference sequence). CDR3 sequence (DNA): TGTGCCAGCAGTCCCCTTGGATATCTGGATACGCAGTATTTT. It codes for CASSPLGYLDTQYF.

This rearrangement joins TRBV2 to TRBJ1-4, with D possibly being TRBD1 (6 bases). The germline V gene has CDR1 SNHLY and CDR2 FYNNEI. Trimming removed 4 bases at V and 6 bases at J, with 12 bases between. The CDR3 runs 14 residues. The DNA of the CDR3 is TGTGCCAGCAGTGGGGGCAGGGGAGATGAAAAACTGTTTTTT. Translation: CASSGGRGDEKLFF.

V gene TRBV6-5 combines with J gene TRBJ2-7; D not certain. Germline loops: CDR1 MNHEY, CDR2 SVGAGI. This CDR3 comprises 15 residues. Deletions cut 0 bases from V and 3 bases from J, with 12 bases between. Here the CDR3 reads CASSYSSDTYYEQYF. CDR3 coding DNA: TGTGCCAGCAGTTACTCGAGCGACACCTACTACGAGCAGTACTTC.

In its sample, this clone was seen once. The chain carries TRBV27 and TRBJ2-1; D ambiguous. V lost 3 bases and J lost 8, with 5 bases in between. This CDR3 spans 11 amino acids. Germline lookup yields CDR1 MNHEY and CDR2 SMNVEV (reference sequence). CDR3: CASSFRDEQFF. The CDR3 nucleotides read TGTGCCAGCAGTTTTAGAGATGAGCAGTTCTTC.

A few counts support this clone. This chain joins TRBV11-2 and TRBJ2-3; the D gene could be TRBD1 or TRBD2 (6 bases each). V was cut by 0 bases and J by 3 bases, with 13 bases left in between. This CDR3 region has 16 residues. The V gene's germline CDR1 is SGHAT and CDR2 FQNNGV. DNA for the CDR3: TGTGCCAGCAGCTTAGATCTGGGGGCGGGAACAGATACGCAGTATTTT. Its translation is CASSLDLGAGTDTQYF.

CDR3 protein: CASSPEIGGKRQFF. Written as DNA, the CDR3 is TGCGCCAGCAGCCCGGAGATTGGCGGGAAAAGGCAGTTCTTC. The V gene is TRBV4-1, the J gene TRBJ2-1; D is possibly TRBD2 (6 bases). Germline values: CDR1 MGHRA, CDR2 YSYEKL. This CDR3 region has 14 residues. The V gene lost 4 bases and the J gene lost 12 bases, with 19 bases spanning the gap.

The chain links TRBV28 to TRBJ2-3; D remains ambiguous. The CDR3 totals 13 residues. V dropped 2 bases and J dropped 4 bases, with 7 bases sitting between them. CDR1 MDHEN and CDR2 SYDVKM come from the germline V gene. CDR3 sequence reads: CASSLRVADTQYF. The CDR3 DNA reads as TGTGCCAGCAGTTTACGAGTGGCAGATACGCAGTATTTT.

The chain links TRBV7-9 to TRBJ1-1, with D tentatively TRBD1 (5 bases). V lost 3 bases to trimming and J lost 8 bases, with 19 bases between them. CDR3 length: 15 amino acids. Germline values: CDR1 SEHNR, CDR2 FQNEAQ (reference sequence). CDR3 loop: CASSFVLQGGTEAFF. Here the CDR3 DNA reads TGTGCCAGCAGCTTCGTTCTGCAGGGAGGGACCGAAGCTTTCTTT.

This clone was observed once. The V call is TRBV5-1, the J call TRBJ1-2; 7 nucleotides match TRBD1. The length of the CDR3 is 16 residues. The germline CDR1 and CDR2 sequences are SGHRS and YFSETQ. V was clipped by 5 bases and J by 4 bases; unmatched bases: 14. CDR3 loop: CASSDPGTDLSYGYTF. DNA of the CDR3: TGCGCCAGCAGTGACCCCGGGACAGATTTGTCCTATGGCTACACCTTC.

The V and J genes are TRBV28 and TRBJ1-1, with a tentative D call TRBD1 (5 bases). This CDR3 region has 12 residues. The V and J ends lost 4 bases and 11 bases respectively, with 14 bases between them. The germline V gene has CDR1 MDHEN and CDR2 SYDVKM. Here the CDR3 reads CASSWPGLEAFF. The CDR3 DNA reads TGTGCCAGCAGTTGGCCGGGACTAGAGGCTTTCTTT.

The V and J genes are TRBV7-8 and TRBJ2-7; no clear D. This CDR3 has 15 residues. Deletions cut 1 base from V and 3 bases from J, with 13 bases between. Germline V gene sequence: CDR1 SGHVS, CDR2 FQNEAQ. The CDR3 is CASSLVAGSNYEQYV. In DNA form, the CDR3 reads TGTGCCAGCAGCTTAGTGGCAGGTTCAAACTACGAGCAGTACGTC.

This chain joins TRBV28 and TRBJ1-6; weak D call: TRBD1 (6 bases). Trimming took off 7 bases at V and 9 bases at J, with 19 bases between the two ends. This CDR3 is built from 15 residues. CDR1 and CDR2 from the germline V gene are MDHEN and SYDVKM. CDR3 loop: CASIIRGGAFSPLHF. The CDR3 nucleotides are TGTGCCAGCATCATCAGAGGGGGGGCTTTTTCACCCCTCCACTTT.

The chain is built from TRBV6-6 and TRBJ1-5; D remains ambiguous. The CDR3 length is 14 residues. CDR1 and CDR2 (germline): MNHNY, SVGAGI (reference sequence). The V end lost 4 bases, the J end lost 2 bases, and 9 bases lay between the germline ends. The DNA for the CDR3 is TGTGCCAGCAGTTTGGGGAGGGGCAATCAGCCCCAGCATTTT. Its protein is CASSLGRGNQPQHF.

The chain links TRBV19 to TRBJ1-6, with D possibly being TRBD1 (5 bases). The V gene lost 5 bases and the J gene lost 9 bases, with 14 bases spanning the gap. Germline V gene data show CDR1 as LNHDA and CDR2 as SQIVND (reference sequence). This CDR3 has 14 amino acids. CDR3 nucleotides: TGTGCCAGTAGTCCCGCGTCAGGGACTTCACCCCTCCACTTT. This encodes CASSPASGTSPLHF.

This chain joins TRBV7-2 and TRBJ2-7; 7 bases are a match to TRBD2. Germline lookup yields CDR1 SGHTA and CDR2 FQGNSA. The CDR3 is 15 residues long. J lost 1 base, V lost 5 bases, and 8 bases had no gene match. The CDR3 reads CASSPQLGGSYEQYF. CDR3 nucleotides: TGTGCCAGCAGCCCACAGTTGGGGGGGTCCTACGAGCAGTACTTC.

This sequence joins TRBV6-5 and TRBJ1-4, with no clear D. In germline, CDR1 is MNHEY, CDR2 SVGAGI. The CDR3 runs 15 residues. V lost 2 bases, J lost 8 bases, and 15 bases lay in between. DNA for the CDR3: TGTGCCAGCAGTTACACCTGGGCGGAGCGCGAAAAACTGTTTTTT. Translation: CASSYTWAEREKLFF.

The chain recombines TRBV13 with TRBJ2-5; 8 bases fit TRBD1. V was clipped by 8 bases and J by 4 bases; unmatched bases: 9. Germline assignment: CDR1 PRHDT and CDR2 FYEKMQ (reference sequence). The CDR3 extends over 14 amino acids. The CDR3 DNA reads TGTGCCAGCCAAGGACAGGGCCTGGGAGAGACCCAGTACTTC. This gives the protein CASQGQGLGETQYF.

CDR3 in DNA: TGTGCCAGCAGTTCCGCCCCAGCAGGGGTCGATGAGCAGTTCTTC. Protein sequence: CASSSAPAGVDEQFF. The chain has TRBV6-5 and TRBJ2-1; maybe TRBD1 (6 bases). Deletions cut 4 bases from V and 8 bases from J, with 18 bases between. CDR1 is MNHEY and CDR2 is SVGAGI in the germline V gene. CDR3 length: 15 amino acids.

The gene calls are TRBV6-1 and TRBJ2-7; a possible D gene is TRBD2 (7 bases). CDR3 size: 13 residues. Trimming took off 5 bases at V and 7 bases at J, with 15 bases between the two ends. Germline CDR1 and CDR2: MNHNS and SASEGT. The CDR3 spells CASSRGEGREQYV. DNA of the CDR3: TGTGCCAGCAGTAGGGGGGAGGGTCGAGAGCAGTACGTC.